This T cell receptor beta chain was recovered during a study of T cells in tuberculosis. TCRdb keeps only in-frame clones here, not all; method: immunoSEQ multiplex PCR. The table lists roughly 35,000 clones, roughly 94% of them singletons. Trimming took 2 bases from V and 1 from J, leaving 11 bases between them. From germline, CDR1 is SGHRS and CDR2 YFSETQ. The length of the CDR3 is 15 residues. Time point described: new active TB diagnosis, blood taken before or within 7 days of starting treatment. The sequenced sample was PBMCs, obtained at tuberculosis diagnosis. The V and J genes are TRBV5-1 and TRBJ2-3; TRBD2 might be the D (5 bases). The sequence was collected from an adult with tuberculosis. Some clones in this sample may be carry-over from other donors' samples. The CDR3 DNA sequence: TGCGCCAGCAGCTTTGGCGGGCTTGGCACAGATACGCAGTATTTT. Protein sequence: CASSFGGLGTDTQYF.